The next 32 T cell receptor beta chains were all read from a single sample in a study of OX40 agonist ivuxolimab in advanced cancers. Some clones are missing from TCRdb's copy, which holds only in-frame ones; the method was immunoSEQ multiplex PCR. Of under 85,000 clones detected, over 75% appear once; the ten largest clones hold around 2.9%. The sample consisted of CD4+ or CD8+ T cells sorted from blood, taken in a trial of the OX40 agonist ivuxolimab. The receptors stem from an adult with an advanced solid tumor such as melanoma, head and neck, liver or kidney cancer.

The rearrangement uses TRBV12-5 and TRBJ2-2; D perhaps matches TRBD2 (6 bases). Trimming removed 2 bases at V and 5 bases at J, with 21 bases between. Germline values: CDR1 LGHNT, CDR2 FRNRAP. The CDR3 is 18 residues long. The CDR3 DNA is TGTGCTAGTGGTTTGCCATCCGGGACTGCCATTGGGACCGGGGAGCTGTTTTTT. Amino acids: CASGLPSGTAIGTGELFF.

The chain couples TRBV7-2 to TRBJ1-1; D gene ambiguous. This CDR3 comprises 16 residues. The V and J ends lost 1 base and 0 bases respectively, with 12 bases between them. Germline V gives CDR1 SGHTA, CDR2 FQGNSA. This CDR3 is CASSLDGTLLNTEAFF. Here the CDR3 DNA reads TGTGCCAGCAGCTTAGATGGAACACTTTTGAACACTGAAGCTTTCTTT.

The gene calls are TRBV4-2 and TRBJ2-7; TRBD2 aligns across 10 bases. V dropped 0 bases and J dropped 6; count of bases not matched to a gene: 17. This CDR3 is built from 19 residues. Per germline, CDR1 LGHNA and CDR2 YNFKEQ. CDR3 bases: TGTGCCAGCAGCCAAGATCGCAGCCCCCATCGGGGACTAGCGAGCGAGCAGTACTTC. Protein: CASSQDRSPHRGLASEQYF.

This clone was counted between two and nine times. This chain connects TRBV6-1 to TRBJ2-7, with 11 nucleotides matching TRBD1. This CDR3 comprises 14 residues. Germline lookup yields CDR1 MNHNS and CDR2 SASEGT. The V and J ends lost 5 bases and 6 bases, in that order; junction bases with no gene match: 6. CDR3 nucleotides: TGTGCCAGCAGTCCTGGACAGGGGGCGTTCGAGCAGTACTTC. It yields the protein CASSPGQGAFEQYF.

The gene calls are TRBV2 and TRBJ2-4; 7 bases line up with TRBD1. The CDR3 length is 16 residues. The V segment lost 7 bases and the J segment 0 bases; nucleotides outside the gene matches: 9. The V gene's germline CDR1 is SNHLY and CDR2 FYNNEI. CDR3 loop: CASKRRQGLAKNIQYF. CDR3 in DNA: TGTGCCAGCAAAAGGAGACAGGGTTTAGCCAAAAACATTCAGTACTTC.

The rearrangement uses TRBV28 and TRBJ1-2; D may be TRBD1 (5 bases). The CDR3 has 18 residues. CDR1 MDHEN and CDR2 SYDVKM come from the germline V gene. With 2 bases removed from V and 6 bases from J, the gap between germline ends came to 25 bases. The CDR3 region has the DNA TGTGCCAGCAGTTTAATTCGGGACGTGTCACTTGGGTACCATGGCTACACCTTC. Amino acid sequence: CASSLIRDVSLGYHGYTF.

The genes are TRBV7-2 and TRBJ1-6; TRBD1 agrees at 7 bases. Trimming took 3 bases from V and 8 from J; bases not matched to a gene: 7. The germline gives CDR1 SGHTA, CDR2 FQGNSA. The CDR3 spans 15 residues. The CDR3 reads CASSLAEGADSPLHF. The CDR3 bases are TGTGCCAGCAGCTTGGCCGAGGGGGCAGATTCACCCCTCCACTTT.

This clone has just one count. J is TRBJ1-2 and V is TRBV27, with D perhaps matching TRBD1 (5 bases). The V gene's germline CDR1 is MNHEY and CDR2 SMNVEV (reference sequence). The germline V and J ends were trimmed by 3 bases and 8 bases, with 13 bases remaining between them. The CDR3 covers 13 residues. CDR3 residues: CASSFYDRGGYTF. CDR3 in DNA: TGTGCCAGCAGTTTCTACGACAGAGGCGGCTACACCTTC.

This chain joins TRBV9 and TRBJ2-5; TRBD1 matches 8 bases. This CDR3 is built from 15 residues. Losses at the gene ends were 3 bases for V and 5 bases for J; bases not matched to a gene: 9. In germline, CDR1 is SGDLS, CDR2 YYNGEE. The CDR3, as DNA: TGTGCCAGCAGCGGAAATTCCAGGGGGCGGGAGACCCAGTACTTC. Protein product: CASSGNSRGRETQYF. Using reference TRBV9 and TRBJ2-5 for the parts outside the CDR3, the full variable domain is DSGVTQTPKHLITATGQRVTLRCSPRSGDLSVYWYQQSLDQGLQFLIQYYNGEERAKGNILERFSAQQFPDLHSELNLSSLELGDSALYFCASSGNSRGRETQYFGPGTRLLVL.

The V call is TRBV6-5, the J call TRBJ1-5; a possible D gene is TRBD1 (5 bases). V was shortened by 0 bases and J by 7 bases, with 13 bases between the two germline ends. The CDR3 sequence is 15 residues long. Germline values: CDR1 MNHEY, CDR2 SVGAGI. CDR3 sequence: CASSYSGGEGQPQHF. As DNA, the CDR3 is TGTGCCAGCAGTTACTCTGGAGGGGAGGGACAGCCCCAGCATTTT.

CDR3 sequence reads: CASQGVGNYGYTF. Written as DNA, the CDR3 is TGTGCCAGTCAGGGTGTTGGTAACTATGGCTACACCTTC. V gene TRBV30 combines with J gene TRBJ1-2; weak D call: TRBD1 (5 bases). V lost 8 bases and J lost 1, with 14 bases in between. The CDR3 length is 13 residues. CDR1 and CDR2 (germline): GTSNPN, SVGIG (reference sequence).

The chain joins TRBV6-6 to TRBJ2-3; D might be TRBD2 (5 bases). The CDR3 has 14 residues. Germline CDR1 is MNHNY and CDR2 is SVGAGI (reference sequence). V was pared by 9 bases and J by 1 base, with 14 bases between. DNA for the CDR3: TGTGCCAGTCGTCCCGGGGTTGGCACAGATACGCAGTATTTT. It translates to CASRPGVGTDTQYF.

V is TRBV6-5 and J is TRBJ1-2, with D possibly TRBD1 on 5 matching bases. Trimming took 2 bases from V and 8 from J, leaving 12 bases between them. Germline-derived CDR1 and CDR2 are MNHEY and SVGAGI. The length of the CDR3 is 13 residues. The CDR3 region is CASSYPPGDGYTF. For the CDR3, the DNA is TGTGCCAGCAGTTACCCTCCGGGGGACGGCTACACCTTC.

The V gene is TRBV7-3, the J gene TRBJ2-5, with D perhaps matching TRBD1 or TRBD2 (5 bases each). CDR1 is SGHTA, CDR2 FQGTGA, per germline. The CDR3 runs 15 residues. V was pared by 3 bases and J by 8 bases, with 19 bases between. The DNA for the CDR3 is TGTGCCAGCAGCTTCACCCCGGGACCGCCTTTAACCCAGTACTTC. Protein product: CASSFTPGPPLTQYF.

In this sample, this clone turned up a few times. The rearrangement joins TRBV2 to TRBJ1-2, with a weak D call TRBD1 (6 bases). With 4 bases removed from V and 2 bases from J, the gap between germline ends came to 11 bases. This CDR3 is built from 14 residues. Germline values: CDR1 SNHLY, CDR2 FYNNEI. In nucleotides, the CDR3 is TGTGCCAGCAGTGTGGACAGAAAGAACTATGGCTACACCTTC. This translates into CASSVDRKNYGYTF.

V usage is TRBV7-3 and J usage is TRBJ2-3; TRBD1 or TRBD2 may be the D gene (5 bases each). The CDR3 loop spans 16 amino acids. CDR1 is SGHTA, CDR2 FQGTGA, per germline. V was pared by 5 bases and J by 6 bases, with 21 bases between. The CDR3 reads CASSLKGTSGMDTQYF. The CDR3 DNA reads as TGTGCCAGCAGCCTAAAGGGGACCTCGGGAATGGATACGCAGTATTTT.

CDR3 sequence reads: CASSSRGAGNTIYF. Here the CDR3 DNA reads TGTGCCAGCAGTTCCAGGGGAGCTGGAAACACCATATATTTT. The V and J genes are TRBV28 and TRBJ1-3; D possibly corresponds to TRBD1 (6 bases). CDR3 length: 14 residues. Trimming took off 4 bases at V and 2 bases at J, with 9 bases between the two ends. Looked up from germline, CDR1 is MDHEN and CDR2 is SYDVKM.

The chain combines TRBV18 with TRBJ1-2; D unresolved. CDR3 length: 16 amino acids. V lost 6 bases to trimming and J lost 7 bases, with 24 bases between them. Looked up from germline, CDR1 is KGHSH and CDR2 is LQKENI. The CDR3 nucleotides read TGTGCCAGCTCTCCAACGGGCGCCGGGTCGTCGATTGGCTACACCTTC. This translates into CASSPTGAGSSIGYTF.

This clone was found once. V usage is TRBV5-6 and J usage is TRBJ1-1, with D possibly matching TRBD1 (6 bases). The CDR3 is 14 amino acids. V was cut by 4 bases and J by 0 bases, with 10 bases left in between. CDR1 is SGHDT and CDR2 is YYEEEE in the germline V gene. CDR3: CASSRTEVNTEAFF. The CDR3 coding sequence is TGTGCCAGCAGCCGGACAGAGGTGAACACTGAAGCTTTCTTT.

This chain joins TRBV7-2 and TRBJ2-2; tentative D call: TRBD2 (5 bases). The CDR3 extends over 15 amino acids. Germline CDR1 is SGHTA and CDR2 is FQGNSA. Trimming pared 5 bases from V and 1 base from J, leaving 11 bases between. Here the CDR3 reads CASSPRSGNTGELFF. The CDR3 nucleotides read TGTGCCAGCAGCCCCAGGAGCGGGAACACCGGGGAGCTGTTTTTT.

This chain's CDR3 is CASSIRTAYEQYF. The CDR3 region has the DNA TGTGCCAGTAGTATTCGGACAGCCTACGAGCAGTACTTC. The rearrangement links TRBV19 to TRBJ2-7, with TRBD1 as a possible D gene (6 bases). Trimming removed 3 bases from V and 2 bases from J, with 8 bases in between. CDR1 is LNHDA, CDR2 SQIVND, per germline (reference sequence). The CDR3 covers 13 residues. Together with reference TRBV19 and TRBJ2-7, the CDR3 gives the full variable domain: DGGITQSPKYLFRKEGQNVTLSCEQNLNHDAMYWYRQDPGQGLRLIYYSQIVNDFQKGDIAEGYSVSREKKESFPLTVTSAQKNPTAFYLCASSIRTAYEQYFGPGTRLTVT.

The J gene is TRBJ1-4, the V gene TRBV7-9; TRBD1 aligns across 8 bases. Germline trimming cut 5 bases from V and 4 bases from J; bases unmatched to any gene: 6. CDR3 length: 15 residues. Germline-derived CDR1 and CDR2 are SEHNR and FQNEAQ (reference sequence). CDR3 bases: TGTGCCAGCAGCCCGGGGACAGGCGGTAATGAAAAACTGTTTTTT. This translates into CASSPGTGGNEKLFF. Together with reference TRBV7-9 and TRBJ1-4, the CDR3 gives the full variable domain: DTGVSQNPRHKITKRGQNVTFRCDPISEHNRLYWYRQTLGQGPEFLTYFQNEAQLEKSRLLSDRFSAERPKGSFSTLEIQRTEQGDSAMYLCASSPGTGGNEKLFFGSGTQLSVL.

V and J are TRBV6-1 and TRBJ1-5; D remains unclear. The CDR3 length is 19 residues. Germline CDR1 reads MNHNS; CDR2 reads SASEGT. V was clipped by 4 bases and J by 1 base, with 23 bases between them. CDR3 sequence (DNA): TGTGCCAGCAGTGCTGCTCAAGGACGGACCCGGGTGAGCAATCAGCCCCAGCATTTT. It specifies CASSAAQGRTRVSNQPQHF.

The chain has TRBV27 and TRBJ2-5; the match to TRBD1 covers 11 bases. V trimming: 5 bases; J trimming: 5 bases; junction bases outside the gene matches: 7. This CDR3 spans 15 amino acids. Germline V gene sequence: CDR1 MNHEY, CDR2 SMNVEV (reference sequence). The CDR3: CASSNGQGARETQYF. In DNA form, the CDR3 reads TGTGCCAGCAGTAACGGACAGGGGGCGCGTGAGACCCAGTACTTC.

The V and J genes are TRBV15 and TRBJ2-1; 10 bases fit TRBD1. CDR1 is LNHNV, CDR2 YYDKDF, per germline (reference sequence). The length of the CDR3 is 14 residues. V lost 3 bases to trimming and J lost 6 bases; unmatched junction nucleotides: 2. CDR3 in DNA: TGTGCCACCAGCAGTGGGGACAGGGGCAATGAGCAGTTCTTC. Protein product: CATSSGDRGNEQFF.

This clone was seen only once. CDR3 amino acids: CASSLSGQPTDTQYF. CDR3 in DNA: TGTGCCAGCAGCTTATCGGGACAACCCACAGATACGCAGTATTTT. This chain uses TRBV7-8 with TRBJ2-3; the D gene is possibly TRBD1 (6 bases). There are 15 residues in the CDR3. In germline, CDR1 is SGHVS, CDR2 FQNEAQ. V lost 2 bases and J 2 bases, leaving 11 bases between the germline ends.

The chain uses TRBV10-3 and TRBJ1-2; 12 bases fit TRBD1. Germline V gene lookup returns CDR1 ENHRY and CDR2 SYGVKD. The CDR3 extends over 16 amino acids. V shed 6 bases, J shed 3 bases, and the junction held 8 bases outside the gene matches. CDR3 DNA: TGTGCCATCAGCGGGGACAGGGGGCTGCGGGACTATGGCTACACCTTC. Amino acid sequence: CAISGDRGLRDYGYTF.

The genes are TRBV5-1 and TRBJ2-3, with D uncertain. Trimming removed 3 bases at V and 0 bases at J, with 8 bases between. Germline values: CDR1 SGHRS, CDR2 YFSETQ. CDR3 length: 14 residues. The CDR3 spells CASSSPGSTDTQYF. Here the CDR3 DNA reads TGCGCCAGCAGCTCTCCTGGCAGCACAGATACGCAGTATTTT. The full variable domain, with the rest looked up from reference TRBV5-1 and TRBJ2-3, is KAGVTQTPRYLIKTRGQQVTLSCSPISGHRSVSWYQQTPGQGLQFLFEYFSETQRNKGNFPGRFSGRQFSNSRSEMNVSTLELGDSALYLCASSSPGSTDTQYFGPGTRLTVL.

The chain is built from TRBV10-3 and TRBJ2-7; unclear D gene. This CDR3 region has 11 residues. Germline V gives CDR1 ENHRY, CDR2 SYGVKD. Trimming removed 7 bases at V and 5 bases at J, with 9 bases between. The CDR3 DNA follows: TGTGCCATCAAAAAGGAACACGAGCAGTACTTC. Protein product: CAIKKEHEQYF.

This chain uses TRBV7-3 with TRBJ2-3, with 7 bases matching TRBD2. CDR1 and CDR2 from the germline V gene are SGHTA and FQGTGA. After removal of 5 bases from V and 6 bases from J, the junction contained 11 bases not matched to a gene. CDR3 size: 15 residues. The CDR3 DNA sequence: TGTGCCAGCAGCGCAAGCGGGGTACCCGCGGATACGCAGTATTTT. It encodes CASSASGVPADTQYF.

The chain carries TRBV7-2 and TRBJ2-5; TRBD2 is a possible D gene (6 bases). Trimming removed 1 base from V and 5 bases from J, with 11 bases in between. Germline assignment: CDR1 SGHTA and CDR2 FQGNSA. The CDR3 sequence is 14 residues long. The CDR3 region is CASSLEGRGETQYF. The CDR3 DNA sequence: TGTGCCAGCAGCTTAGAGGGGCGGGGCGAGACCCAGTACTTC.

The chain links TRBV5-1 to TRBJ1-3, with D perhaps matching TRBD1 (5 bases). The V end lost 4 bases, the J end lost 4 bases, and 18 bases lay between the germline ends. The CDR3 totals 16 residues. From germline, CDR1 is SGHRS and CDR2 YFSETQ. The CDR3 is CASSPPFSGSGNTIYF. The CDR3 DNA is TGCGCCAGCAGCCCGCCCTTTTCAGGGTCAGGAAACACCATATATTTT.